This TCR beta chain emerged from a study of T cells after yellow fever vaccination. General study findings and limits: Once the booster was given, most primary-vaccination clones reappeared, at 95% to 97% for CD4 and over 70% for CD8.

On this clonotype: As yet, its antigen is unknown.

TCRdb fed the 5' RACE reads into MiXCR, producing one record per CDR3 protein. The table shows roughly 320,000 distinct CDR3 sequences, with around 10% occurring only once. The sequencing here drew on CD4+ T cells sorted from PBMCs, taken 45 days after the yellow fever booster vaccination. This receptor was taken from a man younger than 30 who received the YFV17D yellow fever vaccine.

For the CDR3, the DNA is TGTGCCAGCAGCCCCCGCGAGCTAGGGACGAACACCGGGGAGCTGTTTTTT. Protein: CASSPRELGTNTGELFF. V and J are TRBV7-8 and TRBJ2-2; D not resolved. Trimming took 5 bases from V and 0 from J, leaving 16 bases between them. CDR1 is SGHVS, CDR2 FQNEAQ, per germline. This CDR3 contains 17 residues.